Given below is one T cell receptor beta chain in context. The antigen is not known. A single record per CDR3 protein comes from TCRdb applying MiXCR to the reads. The sample holds approximately 990,000 distinct CDR3 sequences, roughly 30% seen once. This entry belongs to a study of T cell repertoires in cytomegalovirus infection. Study information: CMV epitopes in the study were HLA-C-restricted (recently identified) and HLA-B-restricted (well studied).

Trimming shortened V by 7 bases and J by 8 bases, and 11 bases separated the two germline ends. The germline gives CDR1 MGHDK, CDR2 SYGVNS. The CDR3 is 11 amino acids. Whole-study findings and limits: HLA-C-restricted, CMV-specific TCR beta clonotypes were dominant ex vivo. Cumulative frequency of public TCR beta families picked out carriers of CMV plus the relevant HLA.

V gene TRBV25-1 combines with J gene TRBJ1-2; D is ambiguous. Sequenced material: cultured CD8+ T cells from PBMCs, taken from culture after CMV antigen stimulation. This TCR was sampled from a human donor in good health (CMV status not recorded). Some clones in this sample may be carry-over from other donors' samples. In nucleotides, the CDR3 is TGTGCCAGCAAAAATGAGCTAGGCTACACCTTC. The encoded protein is CASKNELGYTF.